These 18 T cell receptor beta chains share one sample of origin, sequenced in a study of T-cell reconstitution after alpha-beta-depleted transplantation in children. This sample's TCRbeta library carried unique molecular identifier barcodes. TCRdb reanalysed the PCR reads using MiXCR and keeps one entry per CDR3 protein. The table includes 480,000 or so distinct CDR3 sequences, roughly a tenth detected once. The sample consisted of PBMCs, taken before TCRalphabeta/CD19-depleted stem cell transplant. All receptors derive from a child between 2 and 9 years old with inherited bone marrow failure, due to receive a stem cell transplant.

Many counts were recorded for this clonotype. The V gene is TRBV5-4, the J gene TRBJ2-1, with unresolved D. Germline V gives CDR1 SGHNT, CDR2 YYREEE (reference sequence). The CDR3 loop spans 15 amino acids. V shed 2 bases and J shed 4 bases, with 13 bases lying between them. This chain's CDR3 is CASSLGFDGYNEQFF. As DNA, the CDR3 is TGTGCCAGCAGCTTAGGGTTTGATGGATACAATGAGCAGTTCTTC.

J is TRBJ2-7 and V is TRBV20-1; 16 bases line up with TRBD2. The germline CDR1 and CDR2 sequences are DFQATT and SNEGSKA (reference sequence). Trimming at V came to 3 bases and at J to 3 bases, leaving 14 bases not matched to a gene. The CDR3 extends over 19 amino acids. For the CDR3, the DNA is TGCAGTGCTAGCCAACTCCCGGGACTAGCGGGAGGGGTAGGCTACGAGCAGTACTTC. Translated: CSASQLPGLAGGVGYEQYF.

The table lists this clonotype with many counts. The chain couples TRBV20-1 to TRBJ2-1; TRBD2 agrees at 14 bases. Germline CDR1 and CDR2: DFQATT and SNEGSKA (reference sequence). The CDR3 consists of 15 residues. Trimming removed 5 bases from V and 2 bases from J; junction bases left unmatched: 2. CDR3 sequence reads: CSAGTSGRAYNEQFF. CDR3 coding DNA: TGCAGTGCTGGGACTAGCGGGAGAGCCTACAATGAGCAGTTCTTC.

J is TRBJ1-2 and V is TRBV7-8, with 7 bases identical to TRBD1. The CDR3 extends over 14 amino acids. The V gene's germline CDR1 is SGHVS and CDR2 FQNEAQ. J was trimmed by 8 bases and V by 5 bases; bases with no gene match: 11. The CDR3 spells CASSPRGQFDGYTF. The DNA for the CDR3 is TGTGCCAGCAGCCCCCGGGGACAGTTCGACGGCTACACCTTC.

This clonotype was seen many times. CDR3 in DNA: TGTGCCTGGGCCCGACAGGGGTTCTATGGCTACACCTTC. It specifies CAWARQGFYGYTF. The genes are TRBV30 and TRBJ1-2; 8 bases match TRBD1. The CDR3 totals 13 residues. The germline V gene has CDR1 GTSNPN and CDR2 SVGIG (reference sequence). The J segment lost 4 bases and the V segment lost 5 bases, leaving 6 bases of the junction unmatched. The complete variable domain, with remaining parts taken from reference TRBV30 and TRBJ1-2, reads SQTIHQWPATLVQPVGSPLSLECTVEGTSNPNLYWYRQAAGRGLQLLFYSVGIGQISSEVPQNLSASRPQDRQFILSSKKLLLSDSGFYLCAWARQGFYGYTFGSGTRLTVV.

This clonotype was recorded at least ten times. The chain joins TRBV12-3 or TRBV12-4 to TRBJ2-3; D call uncertain. The CDR3 has 13 amino acids. V lost 2 bases and J 3 bases, leaving 6 bases between the germline ends. CDR3 DNA: TGTGCCAGCAGTTTACCGGAAACAGATACGCAGTATTTT. It codes for CASSLPETDTQYF.

This clonotype was observed at least ten times. This chain connects TRBV6-2 or TRBV6-3 to TRBJ2-7, with D perhaps TRBD1 (6 bases). From germline, CDR1 is MNHEY and CDR2 SVGEGT. This CDR3 has 15 residues. The V and J ends lost 0 bases and 7 bases respectively, with 16 bases between them. The CDR3, as DNA: TGTGCCAGCAGTTACTCGATATACAGGGAACCTGAGCAGTACTTC. Translation: CASSYSIYREPEQYF.

In its sample, this clonotype was seen many times. The V call is TRBV28, the J call TRBJ2-1; D is possibly TRBD2 (5 bases). CDR3 length: 11 residues. The germline V and J ends were trimmed by 5 bases and 10 bases, with 9 bases remaining between them. Germline V gene sequence: CDR1 MDHEN, CDR2 SYDVKM. The CDR3 sequence: CASSRGGEQFF. The CDR3, as DNA: TGTGCCAGCAGTCGGGGTGGCGAGCAGTTCTTC.

The chain joins TRBV29-1 to TRBJ2-2; 10 bases are a match to TRBD1. The CDR3 has 16 amino acids. V lost 0 bases to trimming and J lost 2 bases; unmatched junction nucleotides: 3. Germline V gives CDR1 SQVTM, CDR2 ANQGSEA. CDR3 nucleotides: TGCAGCGTTGAAGATTGGGACAGGGGTAACACCGGGGAGCTGTTTTTT. Translation: CSVEDWDRGNTGELFF.

Ten or more counts support this clonotype. The J gene is TRBJ2-5, the V gene TRBV28; D may be TRBD1 or TRBD2 (5 bases each). Deletions cut 7 bases from V and 1 base from J, with 13 bases between. This CDR3 has 14 residues. Germline lookup yields CDR1 MDHEN and CDR2 SYDVKM. CDR3 amino acids: CASIKGPAQETQYF. The CDR3 DNA sequence: TGTGCCAGCATAAAGGGACCCGCCCAAGAGACCCAGTACTTC.

This clonotype was observed a few times. The chain carries TRBV19 and TRBJ2-2; 10 nucleotides match TRBD2. CDR3 length equals 15 residues. V shed 5 bases, J shed 6 bases, and the junction held 6 bases outside the gene matches. Germline CDR1 and CDR2: LNHDA and SQIVND (reference sequence). The DNA for the CDR3 is TGTGCCAGTAGTCACCCGGGACTAGCGTCCGGGGAGCTGTTTTTT. Translation gives CASSHPGLASGELFF.

In this sample, this clonotype turned up many times. The chain has TRBV7-2 and TRBJ2-2; D remains ambiguous. V lost 1 base and J lost 4, with 13 bases in between. This CDR3 is 16 amino acids long. The germline V gene encodes CDR1 SGHTA and CDR2 FQGNSA. CDR3 coding DNA: TGTGCCAGCAGCTTAGATGGCGGAGCCCTCACCGGGGAGCTGTTTTTT. This codes for CASSLDGGALTGELFF.

This clonotype has at least ten counts. V and J are TRBV12-3 or TRBV12-4 and TRBJ1-4; 9 positions match TRBD1. Trimming took 3 bases from V and 5 from J; bases not matched to a gene: 1. The CDR3 contains 14 residues. CDR3 sequence: CASSFGQGNEKLFF. The DNA of the CDR3 is TGTGCCAGCAGTTTTGGACAGGGGAATGAAAAACTGTTTTTT.

This clonotype has ten or more counts. The gene calls are TRBV5-1 and TRBJ2-7; D gene uncertain. The germline V gene encodes CDR1 SGHRS and CDR2 YFSETQ. The V end was cut by 0 bases, the J end by 0 bases, with 10 bases between. CDR3 length: 15 residues. CDR3: CASSLEPVSSYEQYF. As DNA, the CDR3 is TGCGCCAGCAGCTTGGAACCAGTAAGCTCCTACGAGCAGTACTTC.

This chain links TRBV7-2 with TRBJ2-7; D perhaps matches TRBD2 (6 bases). Deletions cut 5 bases from V and 2 bases from J, with 10 bases between. Germline V CDR1 and CDR2: SGHTA, FQGNSA. The CDR3 contains 13 residues. The CDR3 is CASSTRRAYEQYF. The CDR3 DNA reads as TGTGCCAGCAGCACCCGGAGGGCCTACGAGCAGTACTTC.

This clonotype came up many times. This rearrangement joins TRBV24-1 to TRBJ2-1, with D possibly TRBD2 on 6 matching bases. Germline V gives CDR1 KGHDR, CDR2 SFDVKD. V was trimmed by 8 bases and J by 8 bases, leaving 18 bases between them. The length of the CDR3 is 14 residues. This CDR3 is CATTPRGGMDEQFF. The CDR3 region has the DNA TGTGCCACCACCCCCAGAGGCGGGATGGATGAGCAGTTCTTC.

This clonotype showed up many times. The rearrangement joins TRBV29-1 to TRBJ1-2; D perhaps matches TRBD1 (6 bases). The CDR3 is 11 residues long. V was pared by 3 bases and J by 13 bases, with 15 bases between. Germline lookup yields CDR1 SQVTM and CDR2 ANQGSEA. The DNA for the CDR3 is TGCAGCGTTGAGCACTACAGGGTGCGCACCTTC. This gives the protein CSVEHYRVRTF. Full variable domain (missing parts from reference TRBV29-1 and TRBJ1-2): SAVISQKPSRDICQRGTSLTIQCQVDSQVTMMFWYRQQPGQSLTLIATANQGSEATYESGFVIDKFPISRPNLTFSTLTVSNMSPEDSSIYLCSVEHYRVRTFGSGTRLTVV.

Comments on this clonotype: A much larger clone differs from this one at a single base, so this may be a read error. The chain uses TRBV27 and TRBJ2-3; TRBD1 might be the D (5 bases). Germline V gene data show CDR1 as MNHEY and CDR2 as SMNVEV (reference sequence). The CDR3 extends over 15 amino acids. The CDR3 loop reads CASSLGQGPADAQYF. The CDR3, as DNA: TGTGCCAGCAGTTTAGGGCAGGGTCCCGCAGATGCGCAGTATTTT.